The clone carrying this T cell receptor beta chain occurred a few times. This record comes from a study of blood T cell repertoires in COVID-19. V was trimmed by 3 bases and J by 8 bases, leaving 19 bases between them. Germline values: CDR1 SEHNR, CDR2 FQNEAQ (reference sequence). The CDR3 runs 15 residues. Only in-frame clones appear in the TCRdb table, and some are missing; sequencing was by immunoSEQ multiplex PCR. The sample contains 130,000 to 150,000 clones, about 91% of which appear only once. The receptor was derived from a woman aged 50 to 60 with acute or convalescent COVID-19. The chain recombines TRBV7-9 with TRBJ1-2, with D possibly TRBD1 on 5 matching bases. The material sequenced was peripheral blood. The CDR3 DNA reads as TGTGCCAGCAGCTTCGCGGGGGGAGCCGCGGGCGGCTACACCTTC. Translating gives CASSFAGGAAGGYTF.